The clone carrying this TCR beta chain showed up many times. No antigen is known for it. These data belong to a study of post-analysis software for immune sequencing data. Study summary: Disease trajectories encompassed relapsing-remitting, secondary progressive and progressive-relapsing multiple sclerosis.

The TCR beta cDNA libraries carried unique molecular identifiers. Roughly 0.5 million cDNA molecules were obtained from 1 to 10 million T cells. TCRdb reanalysed the PCR reads using MiXCR and keeps one entry per CDR3 protein. The sample lists hundreds of thousands of distinct CDR3 sequences; 25% to 30% were seen once. Findings and caveats of the study: Diversity measured as normalized Chao1 was significantly lower in multiple sclerosis patients than in controls.

The sample comprised blood. The TCR was taken from a girl aged 10-17 years with multiple sclerosis.

CDR3 bases: TGTGCCAGCAGCTTAGCTCGGACTAGCCACAATGAGCAGTTCTTC. Its protein product is CASSLARTSHNEQFF. The V gene is TRBV7-2, the J gene TRBJ2-1; 8 bases align to TRBD2. The CDR3 length is 15 residues. Trimming at V came to 0 bases and at J to 5 bases, leaving 3 bases not matched to a gene. Germline V gives CDR1 SGHTA, CDR2 FQGNSA.